These 30 T cell receptor beta chains came from one sample sequenced in a study of vaccination and CD4 T cells after COVID-19. Sequencing of DNA taken from cultured CD4+ T cells relied on the Oncomine TCR Beta short-read assay. Using its own MiXCR run on the PCR reads, TCRdb lists one record per CDR3 protein. The table has about 14,000 distinct CDR3 sequences, 52% seen once. Treatment meaning: approximately nine-day PBMC culture with coronavirus spike peptide pools or control peptides (ViraFEST assay). No antigens are known for them. Source material: CD4+ T cells from blood, cultured in vitro. Receptor source: a human donor who had recovered from COVID-19.

The rearrangement links TRBV24-1 to TRBJ1-5; maybe TRBD1 (5 bases). Germline values: CDR1 KGHDR, CDR2 SFDVKD. This CDR3 region has 14 residues. The V end lost 7 bases, the J end lost 5 bases, and 14 bases lay between the germline ends. DNA of the CDR3: TGTGCCACCAGCGTCACGGGGGGACATCAGCCCCAGCATTTT. Amino acid sequence: CATSVTGGHQPQHF.

This clonotype was observed a handful of times. This chain uses TRBV5-1 with TRBJ2-2; D gene ambiguous. V lost 0 bases and J 6 bases, leaving 12 bases between the germline ends. The CDR3 has 15 residues. From germline, CDR1 is SGHRS and CDR2 YFSETQ. CDR3 DNA sequence: TGCGCCAGCAGCTTGGATGGATGGGAACCCGGGGAGCTGTTTTTT. It codes for CASSLDGWEPGELFF.

V gene TRBV6-5 combines with J gene TRBJ2-7; 10 bases are a match to TRBD1. This CDR3 spans 17 amino acids. V shed 0 bases, J shed 1 base, and the junction held 6 bases outside the gene matches. The germline V gene encodes CDR1 MNHEY and CDR2 SVGAGI. Written as DNA, the CDR3 is TGTGCCAGCAGTTACTCCGGGACAGGGGTTAAGTCCTACGAGCAGTACTTC. Translating gives CASSYSGTGVKSYEQYF.

The V gene is TRBV24-1, the J gene TRBJ1-5; D may be TRBD1 (5 bases). CDR1 and CDR2 from the germline V gene are KGHDR and SFDVKD. The CDR3 runs to 15 residues. Trimming shortened V by 4 bases and J by 3 bases, and 12 bases separated the two germline ends. CDR3 region: CATSDSTGDNQPQHF. CDR3 DNA sequence: TGTGCCACCAGTGACTCTACAGGAGACAATCAGCCCCAGCATTTT.

In its sample, this clonotype was seen a few times. The genes are TRBV27 and TRBJ1-2, with a possible D match to TRBD1 (5 bases). The CDR3 has 15 residues. From germline, CDR1 is MNHEY and CDR2 SMNVEV (reference sequence). The ends were cut back, 6 bases at V and 2 bases at J, with 16 bases in the middle. CDR3: CASSPLGRTNYGYTF. In nucleotides, the CDR3 is TGTGCCAGCAGCCCCCTTGGCAGGACAAACTATGGCTACACCTTC.

The chain joins TRBV7-9 to TRBJ2-3; D ambiguous. The CDR3 has 15 residues. The V end lost 5 bases, the J end lost 2 bases, and 14 bases lay between the germline ends. Germline V gene sequence: CDR1 SEHNR, CDR2 FQNEAQ (reference sequence). The chain's CDR3 is CASSPTTVPTDTQYF. CDR3 bases: TGTGCCAGCAGCCCCACCACCGTACCCACAGATACGCAGTATTTT.

The chain combines TRBV6-1 with TRBJ2-5; D is unclear. V was pared by 6 bases and J by 1 base, with 6 bases between. Germline V gene lookup returns CDR1 MNHNS and CDR2 SASEGT. The length of the CDR3 is 12 residues. CDR3 sequence: CASRGIQETQYF. In DNA, the CDR3 is TGTGCCAGCAGAGGGATCCAAGAGACCCAGTACTTC.

The chain has TRBV28 and TRBJ2-2; TRBD1 matches at 8 bases. The trim removed 3 bases at V and 1 base at J, leaving 1 base unmatched. The CDR3 covers 15 residues. CDR1 is MDHEN, CDR2 SYDVKM, per germline. The CDR3 loop reads CASSLGTGNTGELFF. The CDR3 DNA reads as TGTGCCAGCAGTTTGGGGACAGGGAACACCGGGGAGCTGTTTTTT.

The genes are TRBV7-9 and TRBJ2-7; 8 nucleotides align to TRBD1. Germline V gene sequence: CDR1 SEHNR, CDR2 FQNEAQ (reference sequence). The CDR3 extends over 14 amino acids. The ends lost 2 bases at V and 5 bases at J; junction bases unmatched: 5. CDR3 sequence (DNA): TGTGCCAGCAGCTTAACAGGGGGTGTCCACGAGCAGTACTTC. Its protein product is CASSLTGGVHEQYF. Supplemented by reference TRBV7-9 and TRBJ2-7, the full variable domain reads DTGVSQNPRHKITKRGQNVTFRCDPISEHNRLYWYRQTLGQGPEFLTYFQNEAQLEKSRLLSDRFSAERPKGSFSTLEIQRTEQGDSAMYLCASSLTGGVHEQYFGPGTRLTVT.

V and J are TRBV28 and TRBJ2-3, with 7 positions matching TRBD2. Germline V gene sequence: CDR1 MDHEN, CDR2 SYDVKM. The trim removed 1 base at V and 1 base at J, leaving 14 bases unmatched. The CDR3 runs 19 residues. The CDR3 DNA sequence: TGTGCCAGCAGTTTATCCCTCCGACTTAAGGCGGGAGGCACAGATACGCAGTATTTT. Its protein is CASSLSLRLKAGGTDTQYF.

The chain joins TRBV6-5 to TRBJ2-2; maybe TRBD1 (6 bases). Germline CDR1 reads MNHEY; CDR2 reads SVGAGI. The CDR3 sequence is 18 residues long. The ends were cut back, 0 bases at V and 5 bases at J, with 19 bases in the middle. As DNA, the CDR3 is TGTGCCAGCAGTTACTCGATCAGGGTGGCAGGGGTTACCGGGGAGCTGTTTTTT. Residues: CASSYSIRVAGVTGELFF.

The V and J genes are TRBV11-2 and TRBJ2-3, with D perhaps assigned TRBD1 or TRBD2 (7 bases each). V lost 6 bases and J lost 1, with 26 bases in between. The CDR3 is made up of 19 amino acids. From germline, CDR1 is SGHAT and CDR2 FQNNGV. The DNA of the CDR3 is TGTGCCAGCAGTCATCCAGGGGGGGAGGGACACGCCGGCACAGATACGCAGTATTTT. Residues: CASSHPGGEGHAGTDTQYF.

This chain joins TRBV6-1 and TRBJ2-7, with D unclear. With 10 bases removed from V and 3 bases from J, the gap between germline ends came to 22 bases. There are 15 residues in the CDR3. Germline V CDR1 and CDR2: MNHNS, SASEGT. CDR3 region: CATTQGWEENYEQYF. The CDR3 DNA follows: TGTGCCACCACGCAAGGGTGGGAAGAAAACTACGAGCAGTACTTC.

The chain recombines TRBV6-1 with TRBJ2-2, with D hard to call. The V gene lost 5 bases and the J gene lost 1 base, with 8 bases spanning the gap. The CDR3 is 14 residues long. CDR1 MNHNS and CDR2 SASEGT come from the germline V gene. In DNA form, the CDR3 reads TGTGCCAGCAGTCCCAAGCGGAACACCGGGGAGCTGTTTTTT. Protein product: CASSPKRNTGELFF.

This clonotype was recorded a few times. The CDR3 spells CASSSQGSRSTDTQYF. CDR3 nucleotides: TGTGCCAGCAGCTCCCAGGGGAGTAGGAGCACAGATACGCAGTATTTT. V gene TRBV7-3 combines with J gene TRBJ2-3; possibly TRBD1 for D (6 bases). Trimming stripped 4 bases from V and 0 bases from J, with 14 bases between. The CDR3 has 16 amino acids. Per the germline V gene, CDR1 is SGHTA and CDR2 is FQGTGA.

In its sample, this clonotype was seen a few times. CDR3 sequence: CAWSIVTGELFF. Written as DNA, the CDR3 is TGTGCCTGGAGTATTGTCACCGGGGAGCTGTTTTTT. This sequence joins TRBV30 and TRBJ2-2; D not resolved. Germline CDR1 and CDR2: GTSNPN and SVGIG (reference sequence). The V end lost 2 bases, the J end lost 4 bases, and 5 bases lay between the germline ends. The CDR3 extends over 12 amino acids.

The J gene is TRBJ1-2, the V gene TRBV24-1; a possible D gene is TRBD1 (6 bases). Per germline, CDR1 KGHDR and CDR2 SFDVKD. The V end was cut by 5 bases, the J end by 7 bases, with 19 bases between. The CDR3 sequence is 15 residues long. CDR3 nucleotides: TGTGCCACCAGTGCCCCCACCGGGGGGGCTTCTGGCTACACCTTC. Translation: CATSAPTGGASGYTF.

The rearrangement uses TRBV4-3 and TRBJ1-1, with D uncertain. The CDR3 covers 15 residues. The germline V gene has CDR1 LGHNA and CDR2 YSLEER. V dropped 3 bases and J dropped 5 bases, with 16 bases sitting between them. The CDR3 sequence: CASSHGIAMRTEAFF. As DNA, the CDR3 is TGCGCCAGCAGCCATGGTATAGCCATGAGGACTGAAGCTTTCTTT.

This chain uses TRBV2 with TRBJ2-1; 15 bases fit TRBD2. With 5 bases clipped from V and 0 bases from J, the junction kept 8 bases outside the gene matches. The germline CDR1 and CDR2 sequences are SNHLY and FYNNEI. The CDR3 covers 19 residues. In DNA, the CDR3 is TGTGCCAGCAGTTTGGGACTAGCGGGGGGTTGGGGCTCCTACAATGAGCAGTTCTTC. Residues: CASSLGLAGGWGSYNEQFF.

The gene calls are TRBV19 and TRBJ1-2; D remains unclear. CDR1 is LNHDA and CDR2 is SQIVND in the germline V gene (reference sequence). The length of the CDR3 is 14 residues. The ends were cut back, 1 base at V and 4 bases at J, with 10 bases in the middle. The CDR3 reads CASSIGAATYGYTF. For the CDR3, the DNA is TGTGCCAGTAGTATAGGGGCGGCCACCTATGGCTACACCTTC.

The chain combines TRBV4-3 with TRBJ1-2; the D gene is possibly TRBD1 (5 bases). Germline V gene data show CDR1 as LGHNA and CDR2 as YSLEER. There are 15 residues in the CDR3. Trimming removed 0 bases at V and 2 bases at J, with 10 bases between. CDR3 residues: CASSQDPRVNYGYTF. The CDR3, as DNA: TGCGCCAGCAGCCAAGACCCCAGGGTGAACTATGGCTACACCTTC.

V usage is TRBV2 and J usage is TRBJ1-2; D is uncertain. The CDR3 has 15 amino acids. Trimming took off 5 bases at V and 0 bases at J, with 13 bases between the two ends. Germline V gives CDR1 SNHLY, CDR2 FYNNEI. CDR3 nucleotide sequence: TGTGCCAGCAGTCGAGACGGATTAGCTAACTATGGCTACACCTTC. Translated: CASSRDGLANYGYTF.

The chain recombines TRBV7-2 with TRBJ2-7; D call uncertain. Germline values: CDR1 SGHTA, CDR2 FQGNSA. The CDR3 runs to 11 residues. Trimming removed 3 bases from V and 3 bases from J, with 3 bases in between. As DNA, the CDR3 is TGTGCCAGCAGCTTCCTCTACGAGCAGTACTTC. Translating it yields CASSFLYEQYF.

CDR3 sequence reads: CASSYPTGTFTDTQYF. The CDR3 DNA is TGTGCCAGCAGTTATCCAACCGGGACCTTCACAGATACGCAGTATTTT. The chain recombines TRBV7-9 with TRBJ2-3; D possibly matches TRBD1 or TRBD2 (5 bases each). Germline CDR1 and CDR2: SEHNR and FQNEAQ (reference sequence). The CDR3 contains 16 residues. V dropped 6 bases and J dropped 2 bases, with 18 bases sitting between them. Variable domain in full (rest from reference TRBV7-9 and TRBJ2-3): DTGVSQNPRHKITKRGQNVTFRCDPISEHNRLYWYRQTLGQGPEFLTYFQNEAQLEKSRLLSDRFSAERPKGSFSTLEIQRTEQGDSAMYLCASSYPTGTFTDTQYFGPGTRLTVL.

V usage is TRBV6-2 or TRBV6-3 and J usage is TRBJ1-1; the D gene is possibly TRBD1 (6 bases). Trimming took off 7 bases at V and 1 base at J, with 16 bases between the two ends. The CDR3 is 15 amino acids. CDR1 is MNHEY, CDR2 SVGEGT, per germline. The CDR3 nucleotides are TGTGCCAGCAATATTCAGGACAGATCGAACACTGAAGCTTTCTTT. Translation: CASNIQDRSNTEAFF.

The chain has TRBV20-1 and TRBJ2-1, with 9 bases matching TRBD1. V lost 5 bases, J lost 1 base, and 6 bases stayed unmatched. The germline gives CDR1 DFQATT, CDR2 SNEGSKA (reference sequence). The CDR3 runs to 15 residues. The CDR3 coding sequence is TGCAGTGCTGGAGGGACAGGGATTTCCTACAATGAGCAGTTCTTC. Protein product: CSAGGTGISYNEQFF.

This clonotype was counted a few times. The V call is TRBV11-3, the J call TRBJ1-2; 9 bases agree with TRBD1. This CDR3 has 16 amino acids. With 5 bases clipped from V and 4 bases from J, the junction kept 11 bases outside the gene matches. Germline V gives CDR1 SGHNT, CDR2 YENEEA. In DNA, the CDR3 is TGTGCCAGCAGCCTTCGTCCCGGGACAGGGATCTATGGCTACACCTTC. It is translated as CASSLRPGTGIYGYTF.

The chain combines TRBV19 with TRBJ1-6, with D unresolved. CDR3 size: 15 residues. Germline V gene lookup returns CDR1 LNHDA and CDR2 SQIVND (reference sequence). The V and J ends lost 5 bases and 9 bases respectively, with 17 bases between them. The CDR3 DNA follows: TGTGCCAGTAGTGTCAAGACCGGACTTGGTTCACCCCTCCACTTT. This translates into CASSVKTGLGSPLHF.

Judged by abundance, this clonotype is medium-sized. The CDR3, as DNA: TGCGCCAGCAGCTACCGGGGTGGTAACTATGGCTACACCTTC. Protein product: CASSYRGGNYGYTF. V and J are TRBV5-1 and TRBJ1-2, with D uncertain. Trimming cost V 3 bases and J 1 base, with 10 bases left between them. Germline assignment: CDR1 SGHRS and CDR2 YFSETQ. This CDR3 is built from 14 residues. Looking up the rest from reference TRBV5-1 and TRBJ1-2 gives the full variable domain: KAGVTQTPRYLIKTRGQQVTLSCSPISGHRSVSWYQQTPGQGLQFLFEYFSETQRNKGNFPGRFSGRQFSNSRSEMNVSTLELGDSALYLCASSYRGGNYGYTFGSGTRLTVV.

V usage is TRBV5-4 and J usage is TRBJ1-2, with D uncertain. Germline-derived CDR1 and CDR2 are SGHNT and YYREEE (reference sequence). V was pared by 4 bases and J by 4 bases, with 17 bases between. This CDR3 is built from 15 residues. In nucleotides, the CDR3 is TGTGCCAGCAGCGATAAGGGAACGGCCGCCTATGGCTACACCTTC. The encoded protein is CASSDKGTAAYGYTF.